This record looks at one T cell receptor (beta chain) sequence and its context. Autoimmune disease history or systemic immunosuppression was exclusionary. CDR3 length: 16 residues. The germline CDR1 and CDR2 sequences are SGHAT and FQNNGV. The junction had 9 bases not matched to a gene; V was cut back by 5 bases and J by 4 bases. Profiling relied on immunoSEQ multiplex PCR, and the TCRdb table lists in-frame clones only, not all of them. This table has 65,000 to 85,000 clones, under 95% appearing once. The sample is drawn from a study of OX40 agonist ivuxolimab in advanced cancers. This specimen was CD4+ or CD8+ T cells sorted from blood, taken in a trial of the OX40 agonist ivuxolimab. The sequence derives from an adult with an advanced solid tumor such as melanoma, head and neck, liver or kidney cancer. The rearrangement joins TRBV11-2 to TRBJ1-1; 11 bases align to TRBD1. The CDR3 nucleotides are TGTGCCAGCAGCCGGGGGACAGGGGGTGGAGGCACTGAAGCTTTCTTT. Encoded protein: CASSRGTGGGGTEAFF.